Below are 8 T cell receptor beta chains sequenced from a single sample in a study of T cells after yellow fever vaccination. TCRdb re-called the 5' RACE reads with MiXCR, one entry per CDR3 protein. The sample records 100,000 to 150,000 distinct CDR3 sequences, roughly 10% being singletons. Sequencing was performed on CD8+ T cells sorted from PBMCs, taken on the day of the yellow fever booster vaccination. The source of these receptors is a man aged 18-30 years who received the YFV17D yellow fever vaccine.

The chain recombines TRBV6-5 with TRBJ2-3, with TRBD2 matching 8 bases. Germline V lookup: CDR1 MNHEY, CDR2 SVGAGI. The CDR3 has 16 residues. Trimming cost V 1 base and J 4 bases; bases outside gene matches: 7. The CDR3 bases are TGTGCCAGCAGTTACTTCTCTCGCGGGGGGCCAGATACGCAGTATTTT. Amino acid sequence: CASSYFSRGGPDTQYF.

There are a few counts of this clonotype. This sequence joins TRBV5-1 and TRBJ2-3, with 12 nucleotides matching TRBD2. The length of the CDR3 is 19 residues. Germline V gives CDR1 SGHRS, CDR2 YFSETQ. V lost 3 bases, J lost 2 bases, and 13 bases stayed unmatched. In nucleotides, the CDR3 is TGCGCCAGCAGCTCCGTGTTTCGACTAGCGGGGGCCCTCACAGATACGCAGTATTTT. Amino acid sequence: CASSSVFRLAGALTDTQYF.

This clonotype was counted a few times. The chain employs TRBV27 and TRBJ2-2, with 9 positions matching TRBD1. This CDR3 has 17 amino acids. Trimming removed 1 base from V and 5 bases from J; junction bases left unmatched: 8. Per the germline V gene, CDR1 is MNHEY and CDR2 is SMNVEV (reference sequence). The chain's CDR3 is CASSLYKGQGPTGELFF. DNA of the CDR3: TGTGCCAGCAGTTTATATAAGGGACAGGGTCCGACCGGGGAGCTGTTTTTT.

This clonotype was detected only a few times. This sequence joins TRBV6-5 and TRBJ1-2, with TRBD1 as a possible D gene (5 bases). The CDR3 covers 14 residues. V lost 8 bases, J lost 4 bases, and 17 bases lay in between. Germline-derived CDR1 and CDR2 are MNHEY and SVGAGI. In DNA, the CDR3 is TGTGCCAGCTCCCCCACGGGGGGAATCTATGGCTACACCTTC. This codes for CASSPTGGIYGYTF.

This clonotype has a handful of counts. V gene TRBV5-1 combines with J gene TRBJ2-5, with 12 bases aligning to TRBD2. Germline values: CDR1 SGHRS, CDR2 YFSETQ. The junction had 5 bases not matched to a gene; V was cut back by 4 bases and J by 1 base. This CDR3 spans 16 amino acids. In nucleotides, the CDR3 is TGCGCCAGCAGCACATCTAGCGGGGGGGCCCAAGAGACCCAGTACTTC. It codes for CASSTSSGGAQETQYF.

This clonotype was counted ten times or more. This sequence joins TRBV7-2 and TRBJ2-1; TRBD1 aligns across 8 bases. In germline, CDR1 is SGHTA, CDR2 FQGNSA. Trimming took 4 bases from V and 9 from J; bases not matched to a gene: 11. The CDR3 is made up of 15 amino acids. CDR3 bases: TGTGCCAGCAGCTCCCCCGGCTCCAGGGGGCCTGAGCAGTTCTTC. This gives the protein CASSSPGSRGPEQFF.

The CDR3 DNA sequence: TGTGCCAGCAGCTTAGCGCTGACCTACGAGCAGTACTTC. It is translated as CASSLALTYEQYF. The rearrangement uses TRBV7-4 and TRBJ2-7; D remains unclear. Trimming took off 0 bases at V and 2 bases at J, with 5 bases between the two ends. The V gene's germline CDR1 is SGHVT and CDR2 SQSDAQ. The CDR3 contains 13 residues.

The genes are TRBV6-1 and TRBJ1-1; unclear D gene. In germline, CDR1 is MNHNS, CDR2 SASEGT. V was cut by 8 bases and J by 7 bases, with 14 bases left in between. This CDR3 region has 12 residues. CDR3 loop: CASSGGRLEAFF. DNA for the CDR3: TGTGCCAGCTCCGGCGGCAGGCTTGAAGCTTTCTTT.